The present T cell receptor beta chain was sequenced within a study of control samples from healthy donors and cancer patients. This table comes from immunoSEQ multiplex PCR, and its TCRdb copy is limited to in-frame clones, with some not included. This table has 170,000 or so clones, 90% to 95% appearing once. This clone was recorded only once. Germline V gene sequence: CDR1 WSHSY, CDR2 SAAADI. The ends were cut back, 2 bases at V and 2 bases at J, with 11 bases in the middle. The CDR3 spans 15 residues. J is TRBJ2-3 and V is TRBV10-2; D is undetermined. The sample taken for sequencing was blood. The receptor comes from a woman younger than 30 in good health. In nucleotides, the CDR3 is TGCGCCAGCAGTGAGGAGTTTACCTCCACAGATACGCAGTATTTT. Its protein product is CASSEEFTSTDTQYF.